These T cell receptor beta chains were read from a single sample in a study of Graves' ophthalmopathy and Graves' hyperthyroidism. TCRdb passed the multiplex PCR reads through MiXCR, listing each CDR3 protein once. The sample has hundreds of thousands of distinct CDR3 sequences, 45% seen once; the top ten hold roughly 45%. The sequencing sample was made of peripheral blood. These receptors all stem from an adult man with Graves' ophthalmopathy. Each CDR3 is given with its conserved first and last residue. A D gene is named only where the DNA matches it firmly. Size values are once, few and many counts, or a class for expanded clones, and some rows have none.

clone size: once
J gene: TRBJ1-1
D gene: -
V gene: TRBV7-8
CDR3 DNA: TGTGCCAGCAGCTTAGCTCTGGGCCCTGGCCCTGAAGCTTTCTTT
CDR3 protein: CASSLALGPGPEAFF

clone size: many
J gene: TRBJ1-2
D gene: TRBD1
V gene: TRBV10-3
CDR3 DNA: TGTGCCATCGGTTTGACAGGGGCTAACTATGGCTACACCTTC
CDR3 protein: CAIGLTGANYGYTF

clone size: -
J gene: TRBJ2-7
D gene: TRBD1
V gene: TRBV5-6
CDR3 DNA: TGTGCCAGCAGTTACTCCTCCGGGACAGGCCGCTACGAGCAGTACTTC
CDR3 protein: CASSYSSGTGRYEQYF

clone size: many
J gene: TRBJ2-7
D gene: -
V gene: TRBV3-1
CDR3 DNA: TGTGCCAGCAGGAAGGGGTACGAGCAGTACTTC
CDR3 protein: CASRKGYEQYF

clone size: -
J gene: TRBJ2-7
D gene: TRBD1
V gene: TRBV20-1
CDR3 DNA: TGCAGTGTTAGACAGGGTTACTACGAGCAGTACTTC
CDR3 protein: CSVRQGYYEQYF

clone size: few
J gene: TRBJ2-7
D gene: TRBD1
V gene: TRBV29-1
CDR3 DNA: TGCAGCGTTGAGAGGGGACAGGGGTCCTACGAGCAGTACTTC
CDR3 protein: CSVERGQGSYEQYF

clone size: few
J gene: TRBJ2-5
D gene: -
V gene: TRBV12-3/TRBV12-4
CDR3 DNA: TGTGCCAGCAGCCAGGGGGGCAGGTCGGGAGAGACCCAGTACTTC
CDR3 protein: CASSQGGRSGETQYF

clone size: -
J gene: TRBJ2-7
D gene: -
V gene: TRBV2
CDR3 DNA: TGTGCCAGCAGTGTGAGGGATGGCCCCAGTGAGCAGTACTTC
CDR3 protein: CASSVRDGPSEQYF

clone size: few
J gene: TRBJ1-2
D gene: -
V gene: TRBV20-1
CDR3 DNA: TGCAGTGCTAGTAACTATGGCTACACCTTC
CDR3 protein: CSASNYGYTF

clone size: -
J gene: TRBJ2-5
D gene: TRBD1
V gene: TRBV5-1
CDR3 DNA: TGCGCCAGCACCCCCCGGGACAGGGGGCTAGAGACCCAGTACTTC
CDR3 protein: CASTPRDRGLETQYF

clone size: few
J gene: TRBJ1-1
D gene: -
V gene: TRBV9
CDR3 DNA: TGTGCCAGCAGCGTTTCGGGATCGAACACTGAAGCTTTCTTT
CDR3 protein: CASSVSGSNTEAFF

clone size: few
J gene: TRBJ1-4
D gene: -
V gene: TRBV2
CDR3 DNA: TGTGCCAGCACTTCCTCAACTAATGAAAAACTGTTTTTT
CDR3 protein: CASTSSTNEKLFF